The 20 T cell receptor beta chains below come from one sample, sequenced in a study of T cell changes during pregnancy in multiple sclerosis. Libraries were prepared by immunoSEQ multiplex PCR; TCRdb keeps only in-frame clonotypes and omits some of them. The sample contains roughly 80,000 clones, 90% to 95% of which appear only once. The specimen comprised peripheral blood, sampled before pregnancy. Receptors were obtained from a female donor with multiple sclerosis, enrolled in a pregnancy study.

The chain uses TRBV11-2 and TRBJ2-3; TRBD2 matches 10 bases. Germline CDR1 reads SGHAT; CDR2 reads FQNNGV. V lost 2 bases and J lost 8; bases outside the gene matches: 4. The CDR3 has 14 residues. CDR3 bases: TGTGCCAGCAGCTTAAGCGGGGGGGCCGTTACGCAGTATTTT. Translated: CASSLSGGAVTQYF.

This chain uses TRBV2 with TRBJ1-2; maybe TRBD1 (5 bases). Germline V lookup: CDR1 SNHLY, CDR2 FYNNEI. Trimming left V 6 bases short and J 4 bases short, with 9 bases between. This CDR3 is 12 amino acids long. The CDR3 sequence is CASRDTPYGYTF. The CDR3 DNA follows: TGTGCCAGCAGGGACACCCCCTATGGCTACACCTTC.

The chain employs TRBV13 and TRBJ2-7, with D possibly being TRBD1 (5 bases). With 3 bases removed from V and 2 bases from J, the gap between germline ends came to 14 bases. CDR3 length: 15 residues. Germline CDR1 reads PRHDT; CDR2 reads FYEKMQ (reference sequence). CDR3 amino acids: CASSLGDSEAYEQYF. The DNA of the CDR3 is TGTGCCAGCAGCTTGGGTGACAGTGAGGCCTACGAGCAGTACTTC.

There are a few counts of this clone. The chain has TRBV18 and TRBJ1-1; D is unclear. V was pared by 2 bases and J by 3 bases, with 7 bases between. The CDR3 spans 13 residues. Germline CDR1 KGHSH, CDR2 LQKENI. CDR3 residues: CASSPSQDTEAFF. Written as DNA, the CDR3 is TGTGCCAGCTCACCATCCCAGGACACTGAAGCTTTCTTT.

The chain carries TRBV7-9 and TRBJ1-4; TRBD1 matches at 7 bases. Germline CDR1 SEHNR, CDR2 FQNEAQ (reference sequence). This CDR3 is 17 amino acids long. V shed 2 bases, J shed 0 bases, and the junction held 6 bases outside the gene matches. The CDR3 nucleotides are TGTGCCAGCAGCTTAATCTCAGGGGGTGCAACTAATGAAAAACTGTTTTTT. Encoded protein: CASSLISGGATNEKLFF.

V and J are TRBV6-5 and TRBJ1-2, with 8 bases matching TRBD1. Germline V lookup: CDR1 MNHEY, CDR2 SVGAGI. V trimming: 6 bases; J trimming: 1 base; junction bases outside the gene matches: 7. The CDR3 loop spans 15 amino acids. The CDR3 loop reads CASSRQGNFNYGYTF. CDR3 DNA: TGTGCCAGCAGCAGACAGGGGAACTTTAACTATGGCTACACCTTC.

This chain links TRBV27 with TRBJ1-2; D possibly corresponds to TRBD1 (5 bases). CDR1 and CDR2 (germline): MNHEY, SMNVEV (reference sequence). This CDR3 comprises 16 residues. The V end lost 5 bases, the J end lost 2 bases, and 18 bases lay between the germline ends. The CDR3 reads CASSPRTRQFNYGYTF. Written as DNA, the CDR3 is TGTGCCAGCAGTCCTCGTACCAGACAGTTCAACTATGGCTACACCTTC.

The chain is built from TRBV10-3 and TRBJ1-1, with 7 bases identical to TRBD1. The trim removed 6 bases at V and 5 bases at J, leaving 9 bases unmatched. The germline gives CDR1 ENHRY, CDR2 SYGVKD. CDR3 length: 14 amino acids. CDR3 amino acids: CAISGTTGDTEAFF. CDR3 nucleotide sequence: TGTGCCATCAGCGGGACCACAGGGGATACTGAAGCTTTCTTT.

The gene calls are TRBV5-1 and TRBJ2-2, with a weak D call TRBD2 (5 bases). V was shortened by 4 bases and J by 4 bases, with 11 bases between the two germline ends. CDR1 and CDR2 from the germline V gene are SGHRS and YFSETQ. The CDR3 loop spans 14 amino acids. The CDR3 DNA sequence: TGCGCCAGCAGCCCGGAGGACCCCACCGGGGAGCTGTTTTTT. Translated: CASSPEDPTGELFF. Full variable domain (outside the CDR3, taken from reference TRBV5-1 and TRBJ2-2): KAGVTQTPRYLIKTRGQQVTLSCSPISGHRSVSWYQQTPGQGLQFLFEYFSETQRNKGNFPGRFSGRQFSNSRSEMNVSTLELGDSALYLCASSPEDPTGELFFGEGSRLTVL.

The chain couples TRBV7-9 to TRBJ2-7; D unclear. The CDR3 extends over 13 amino acids. The germline gives CDR1 SEHNR, CDR2 FQNEAQ (reference sequence). V lost 1 base to trimming and J lost 3 bases, with 7 bases between them. CDR3 residues: CASSLGGNYEQYF. Written as DNA, the CDR3 is TGTGCCAGCAGCTTAGGAGGTAACTACGAGCAGTACTTC.

J is TRBJ1-5 and V is TRBV15; 7 bases are shared with TRBD1. With V trimmed by 2 bases and J by 4 bases, 5 bases remained unmatched. Germline CDR1 is LNHNV and CDR2 is YYDKDF (reference sequence). CDR3 length: 15 residues. CDR3 coding DNA: TGTGCCACCAGCAGACAGGGGGAAGGAAATCAGCCCCAGCATTTT. This sequence encodes CATSRQGEGNQPQHF. Looking up the rest from reference TRBV15 and TRBJ1-5 gives the full variable domain: DAMVIQNPRYQVTQFGKPVTLSCSQTLNHNVMYWYQQKSSQAPKLLFHYYDKDFNNEADTPDNFQSRRPNTSFCFLDIRSPGLGDTAMYLCATSRQGEGNQPQHFGDGTRLSIL.

The V call is TRBV19, the J call TRBJ1-6; D is possibly TRBD1 (5 bases). Germline V lookup: CDR1 LNHDA, CDR2 SQIVND (reference sequence). Trimming stripped 7 bases from V and 7 bases from J, with 11 bases between. CDR3 length: 13 residues. The CDR3 bases are TGTGCCAGTATGAGGACAACAAATTCACCCCTCCACTTT. As protein: CASMRTTNSPLHF.

This rearrangement joins TRBV14 to TRBJ1-1; 9 bases align to TRBD1. The CDR3 spans 17 residues. CDR1 is SGHDN and CDR2 is FVKESK in the germline V gene. With V trimmed by 4 bases and J by 1 base, 10 bases remained unmatched. CDR3 sequence (DNA): TGTGCCAGCAGCCGCCGGATGGGACAGGGAGCGAACACTGAAGCTTTCTTT. Its translation is CASSRRMGQGANTEAFF.

The gene calls are TRBV6-5 and TRBJ1-2; 8 bases match TRBD1. Losses at the gene ends were 2 bases for V and 4 bases for J; bases not matched to a gene: 9. CDR1 is MNHEY and CDR2 is SVGAGI in the germline V gene. The CDR3 contains 16 residues. The CDR3 loop reads CASSYPETGAAYGYTF. The CDR3 DNA sequence: TGTGCCAGCAGTTACCCCGAGACAGGGGCTGCCTATGGCTACACCTTC.

This clone has just one count. The J gene is TRBJ1-2, the V gene TRBV9; D perhaps matches TRBD1 (5 bases). The germline V and J ends were trimmed by 6 bases and 5 bases, with 17 bases remaining between them. Germline values: CDR1 SGDLS, CDR2 YYNGEE. The CDR3 is 14 amino acids. The chain's CDR3 is CASNSGGVGYGYTF. The DNA of the CDR3 is TGTGCCAGCAATTCGGGAGGGGTTGGGTATGGCTACACCTTC.

The V call is TRBV6-1, the J call TRBJ2-5, with 9 bases matching TRBD2. Trimming at V came to 2 bases and at J to 5 bases, leaving 6 bases not matched to a gene. Germline lookup yields CDR1 MNHNS and CDR2 SASEGT. This CDR3 is 15 amino acids long. This CDR3 reads CASSEWLRGGETQYF. The CDR3 DNA is TGTGCCAGCAGTGAATGGTTGCGGGGGGGCGAGACCCAGTACTTC.

V is TRBV4-2 and J is TRBJ2-5, with TRBD2 identical over 10 bases. The CDR3 runs 15 residues. Per germline, CDR1 LGHNA and CDR2 YNFKEQ. J gave up 5 bases and V 4 bases, and 7 bases lay outside the gene matches. CDR3 in amino acids: CASSREAGGRETQYF. CDR3 DNA: TGTGCCAGCAGCCGAGAAGCGGGGGGGCGGGAGACCCAGTACTTC.

The rearrangement uses TRBV9 and TRBJ2-3; possibly TRBD2 for D (7 bases). Trimming left V 1 base short and J 2 bases short, with 32 bases between. Germline CDR1 is SGDLS and CDR2 is YYNGEE. The CDR3 covers 22 residues. CDR3: CASSVPSARGGGEMFSTDTQYF. CDR3 in DNA: TGTGCCAGCAGCGTACCTTCAGCCCGGGGAGGGGGGGAAATGTTTTCCACAGATACGCAGTATTTT.

The J gene is TRBJ1-2, the V gene TRBV5-1, with 10 bases identical to TRBD1. This CDR3 contains 14 residues. V shed 0 bases, J shed 7 bases, and the junction held 3 bases outside the gene matches. Germline V lookup: CDR1 SGHRS, CDR2 YFSETQ. The CDR3 region is CASSLGQGARGYTF. The CDR3 bases are TGCGCCAGCAGCTTGGGACAGGGGGCGCGTGGCTACACCTTC.

This chain connects TRBV13 to TRBJ2-7, with 8 bases that match TRBD1. The germline gives CDR1 PRHDT, CDR2 FYEKMQ (reference sequence). The CDR3 loop spans 14 amino acids. The V gene end was trimmed by 5 bases and the J gene end by 2 bases; junction bases not matched to a gene: 5. The CDR3 DNA sequence: TGTGCCAGCAGCAACAGGGGGTGGACCTACGAGCAGTACTTC. Residues: CASSNRGWTYEQYF.